The 14 T cell receptor beta chains below come from one sample, sequenced in a study of blood T cells in healthy people across ages (dated by TCRdb to the mid-2010s). Receptor amplification or capture employed 5' RACE. Sequencer: Illumina HiSeq 2500. A second roughly 6 to 12 cycle PCR used a sample-barcoded 5' primer and a J-beta primer mix. Clones were called with MiXCR by TCRdb after fastp trimmed the public reads at Q25, and only in-frame beta chains were retained. Identical CDR3 proteins give one entry, which carries the most common genes and DNA. Counted in this sample were just under 750,000 distinct CDR3 sequences; over 20% of them appeared once. The ten largest clones represent around 22% of the sample. Sequenced: blood. The receptors shown here come from a man aged 65 to 79 in good health.

The J gene is TRBJ2-3, the V gene TRBV12-3 or TRBV12-4, with 7 nucleotides matching TRBD1. The CDR3 runs 16 residues. Losses at the gene ends were 0 bases for V and 4 bases for J; bases not matched to a gene: 7. CDR3 coding DNA: TGTGCCAGCAGTTTAGCCACAGGGGTGCCACCAGATACGCAGTATTTT. It codes for CASSLATGVPPDTQYF.

This clonotype was picked up one time. This chain joins TRBV11-2 and TRBJ2-1, with D unresolved. Germline V gives CDR1 SGHAT, CDR2 FQNNGV. V dropped 3 bases and J dropped 12 bases, with 21 bases sitting between them. CDR3 length: 15 residues. In DNA, the CDR3 is TGTGCCAGCAGCTTTGAAGGACGGATGCTGGTACCGCAGTTCTTC. It encodes CASSFEGRMLVPQFF.

This clonotype has only a few counts. The CDR3 bases are TGTGCCAGCAGTGAAACGGTCCCATCTCTAAATGAAAAACTGTTTTTT. This codes for CASSETVPSLNEKLFF. The rearrangement uses TRBV25-1 and TRBJ1-4; no clear D gene. The CDR3 covers 16 residues. From germline, CDR1 is MGHDK and CDR2 SYGVNS. V was pared by 2 bases and J by 5 bases, with 15 bases between.

The rearrangement uses TRBV5-1 and TRBJ2-5; TRBD1 might be the D (6 bases). Germline V gene lookup returns CDR1 SGHRS and CDR2 YFSETQ. V was trimmed by 8 bases and J by 7 bases, leaving 24 bases between them. The CDR3 covers 15 residues. The CDR3 nucleotides are TGCGCCAGTAGTCCCGGACAGCGCCTGTTTGCGACCCAGTACTTC. It yields the protein CASSPGQRLFATQYF.

The chain employs TRBV3-1 and TRBJ2-5; a possible D gene is TRBD1 (5 bases). TRBJ2-7 matches the DNA end more closely, so the J call is doubtful. The CDR3 extends over 14 amino acids. CDR1 and CDR2 (germline): LGHDT, YNNKEL (reference sequence). The CDR3 nucleotides are TGTGCCAGCAGCCAAAAGGACAAGATCTACGAGCAGTACTTC. Amino acid sequence: CASSQKDKIYEQYF.

This chain connects TRBV24-1 to TRBJ2-1, with 8 bases identical to TRBD2. J lost 8 bases, V lost 3 bases, and 8 bases had no gene match. Germline values: CDR1 KGHDR, CDR2 SFDVKD. There are 15 residues in the CDR3. CDR3 amino acids: CATSDNPSGRDEQFF. In DNA form, the CDR3 reads TGTGCCACCAGTGATAATCCCAGCGGGAGAGATGAGCAGTTCTTC.

The sample holds a few counts of this clonotype. V is TRBV5-1 and J is TRBJ1-2, with 8 bases that match TRBD1. The ends lost 0 bases at V and 6 bases at J; junction bases unmatched: 4. This CDR3 has 14 residues. Germline CDR1 reads SGHRS; CDR2 reads YFSETQ. CDR3 residues: CASSLAGQDHGYTF. Here the CDR3 DNA reads TGCGCCAGCAGCTTGGCGGGACAGGACCATGGCTACACCTTC.

In DNA form, the CDR3 reads TGTGCCAGCAGCGCCGGGACTAGCGGGAGGGAGAATGAGCAGTTCTTC. Its translation: CASSAGTSGRENEQFF. The genes are TRBV9 and TRBJ2-1, with 16 bases that match TRBD2. Trimming at V came to 3 bases and at J to 7 bases, leaving 4 bases not matched to a gene. Looked up from germline, CDR1 is SGDLS and CDR2 is YYNGEE. CDR3 length: 16 residues.

The chain joins TRBV5-1 to TRBJ2-7, with a tentative D call TRBD1 (5 bases). CDR1 is SGHRS, CDR2 YFSETQ, per germline. CDR3 length: 14 residues. Trimming cost V 2 bases and J 2 bases, with 11 bases left between them. CDR3 loop: CASSFNRIAYEQYF. The CDR3 coding sequence is TGCGCCAGCAGCTTCAACAGGATCGCCTACGAGCAGTACTTC. The full variable domain, its missing parts supplied by reference TRBV5-1 and TRBJ2-7, is KAGVTQTPRYLIKTRGQQVTLSCSPISGHRSVSWYQQTPGQGLQFLFEYFSETQRNKGNFPGRFSGRQFSNSRSEMNVSTLELGDSALYLCASSFNRIAYEQYFGPGTRLTVT.

This clonotype was observed a single time. A junction end diverges from the germline sequence, so it may reflect a read error. The chain employs TRBV12-3 or TRBV12-4 and TRBJ2-3, with 7 positions matching TRBD2. There are 14 residues in the CDR3. In DNA, the CDR3 is TGTGCCAGCAAGTCCGGGGGGATCGCAGATGCGCAGTATTTT. This translates into CASKSGGIADAQYF.

This clonotype occurred a few times. This chain connects TRBV5-1 to TRBJ1-2, with D perhaps TRBD1 (5 bases). The CDR3 has 15 residues. Between the trimmed V and J ends, which lost 0 bases and 4 bases, there was a span of 13 bases. Germline values: CDR1 SGHRS, CDR2 YFSETQ. CDR3 nucleotides: TGCGCCAGCAGCTTGGGGGCAGGGAGCACCTATGGCTACACCTTC. Amino acids: CASSLGAGSTYGYTF.

The J gene is TRBJ2-3, the V gene TRBV7-2; D perhaps matches TRBD1 (5 bases). CDR1 is SGHTA and CDR2 is FQGNSA in the germline V gene. Trimming removed 7 bases at V and 4 bases at J, with 12 bases between. The CDR3 length is 13 residues. In nucleotides, the CDR3 is TGTGCCAGCACCCAGGCAGGGTCAGATACGCAGTATTTT. Its protein product is CASTQAGSDTQYF.

Only one count was recorded for this clonotype. The junction does not match germline at one end; this may be a read error. V and J are TRBV6-4 and TRBJ2-1; the D gene is possibly TRBD1 (6 bases). Germline CDR1 MRHNA, CDR2 SNTAGT. The CDR3 has 14 residues. This CDR3 reads CASSNLTGHNEQLF. CDR3 coding DNA: TGTGCCAGCAGCAACCTGACAGGTCACAATGAGCAGCTCTTC.

Only a few counts were recorded for this clonotype. Here the CDR3 reads CASSLNLGQGPQHF. The DNA of the CDR3 is TGTGCCAGCAGCTTAAATCTGGGCCAGGGGCCCCAGCATTTT. The rearrangement links TRBV7-6 to TRBJ1-5; D perhaps matches TRBD1 (5 bases). This CDR3 region has 14 residues. Germline V gene data show CDR1 as SGHVS and CDR2 as FNYEAQ. The germline V and J ends were trimmed by 2 bases and 9 bases, with 14 bases remaining between them. Full variable domain (outside the CDR3, taken from reference TRBV7-6 and TRBJ1-5): GAGVSQSPRYKVTKRGQDVALRCDPISGHVSLYWYRQALGQGPEFLTYFNYEAQQDKSGLPNDRFSAERPEGSISTLTIQRTEQRDSAMYRCASSLNLGQGPQHFGDGTRLSIL.